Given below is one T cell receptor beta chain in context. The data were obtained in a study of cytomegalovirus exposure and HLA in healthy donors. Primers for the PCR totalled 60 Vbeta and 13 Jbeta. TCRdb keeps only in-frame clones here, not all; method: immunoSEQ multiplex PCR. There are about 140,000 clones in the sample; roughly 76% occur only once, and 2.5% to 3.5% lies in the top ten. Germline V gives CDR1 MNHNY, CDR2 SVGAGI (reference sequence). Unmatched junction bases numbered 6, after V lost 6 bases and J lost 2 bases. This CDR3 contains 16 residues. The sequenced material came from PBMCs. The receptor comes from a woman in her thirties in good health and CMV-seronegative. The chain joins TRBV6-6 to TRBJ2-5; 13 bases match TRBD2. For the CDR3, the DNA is TGTGCCAGCAGGCTAACTAGCGGGGGGGTTCAAGAGACCCAGTACTTC. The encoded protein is CASRLTSGGVQETQYF.